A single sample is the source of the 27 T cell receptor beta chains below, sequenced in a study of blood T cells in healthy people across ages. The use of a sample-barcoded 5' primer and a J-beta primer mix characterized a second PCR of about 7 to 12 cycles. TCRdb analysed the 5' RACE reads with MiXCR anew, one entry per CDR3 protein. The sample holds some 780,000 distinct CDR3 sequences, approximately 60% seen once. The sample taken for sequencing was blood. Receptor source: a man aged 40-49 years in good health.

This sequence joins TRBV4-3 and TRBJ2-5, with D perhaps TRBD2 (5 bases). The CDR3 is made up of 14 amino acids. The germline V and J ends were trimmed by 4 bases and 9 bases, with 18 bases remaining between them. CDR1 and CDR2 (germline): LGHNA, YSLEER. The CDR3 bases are TGCGCCAGCAGCCGGTCCCGGGAAAACCCGGCCCAGTACTTC. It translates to CASSRSRENPAQYF.

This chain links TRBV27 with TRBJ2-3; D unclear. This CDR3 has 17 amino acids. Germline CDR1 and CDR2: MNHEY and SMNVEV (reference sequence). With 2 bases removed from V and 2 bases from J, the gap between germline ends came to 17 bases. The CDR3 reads CASSLRAHPQYTDTQYF. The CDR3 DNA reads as TGTGCCAGCAGTTTACGGGCCCATCCTCAGTACACAGATACGCAGTATTTT.

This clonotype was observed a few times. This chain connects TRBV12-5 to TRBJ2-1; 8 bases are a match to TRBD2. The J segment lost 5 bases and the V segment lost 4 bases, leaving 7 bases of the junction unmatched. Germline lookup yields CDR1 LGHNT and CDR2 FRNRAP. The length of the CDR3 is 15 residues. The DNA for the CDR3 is TGTGCTAGTGGTTACAGGACTAGCTTCAACAATGAGCAGTTCTTC. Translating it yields CASGYRTSFNNEQFF.

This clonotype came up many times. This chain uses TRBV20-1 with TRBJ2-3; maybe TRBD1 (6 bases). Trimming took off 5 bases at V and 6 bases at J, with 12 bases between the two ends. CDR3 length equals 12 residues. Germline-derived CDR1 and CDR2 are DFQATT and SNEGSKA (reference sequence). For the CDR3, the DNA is TGCAGTGCTCGTTCTAGGGGGGATACGCAGTATTTT. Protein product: CSARSRGDTQYF.

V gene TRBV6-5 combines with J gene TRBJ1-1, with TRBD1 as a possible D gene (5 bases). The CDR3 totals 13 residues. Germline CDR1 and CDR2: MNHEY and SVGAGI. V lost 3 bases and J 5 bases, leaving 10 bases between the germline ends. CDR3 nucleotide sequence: TGTGCCAGCAGTTATTCGGGGGGGACTGAAGCTTTCTTT. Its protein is CASSYSGGTEAFF.

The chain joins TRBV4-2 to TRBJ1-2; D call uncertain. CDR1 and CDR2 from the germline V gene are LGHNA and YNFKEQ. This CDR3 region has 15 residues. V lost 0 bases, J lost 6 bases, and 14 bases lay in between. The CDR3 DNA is TGTGCCAGCAGCCAAGATAGCTTCCCGGGGAATGGCTACACCTTC. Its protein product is CASSQDSFPGNGYTF.

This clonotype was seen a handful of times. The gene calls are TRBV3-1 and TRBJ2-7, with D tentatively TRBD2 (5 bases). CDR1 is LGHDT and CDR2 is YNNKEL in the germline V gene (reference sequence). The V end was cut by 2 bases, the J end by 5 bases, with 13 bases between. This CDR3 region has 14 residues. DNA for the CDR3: TGTGCCAGCAGCCAAAGTGGGAGTTACCACGAGCAGTACTTC. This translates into CASSQSGSYHEQYF.

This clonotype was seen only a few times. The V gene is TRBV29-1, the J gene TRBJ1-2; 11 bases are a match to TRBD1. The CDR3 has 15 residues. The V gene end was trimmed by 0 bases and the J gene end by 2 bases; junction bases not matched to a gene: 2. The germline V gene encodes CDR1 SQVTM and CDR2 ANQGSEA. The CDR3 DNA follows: TGCAGCGTTGAAGACCGGACAGGGGGCAACTATGGCTACACCTTC. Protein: CSVEDRTGGNYGYTF.

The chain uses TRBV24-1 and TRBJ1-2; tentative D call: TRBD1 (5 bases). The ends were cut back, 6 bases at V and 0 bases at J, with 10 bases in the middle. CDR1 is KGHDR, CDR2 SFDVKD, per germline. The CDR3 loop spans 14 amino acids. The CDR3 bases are TGTGCCACCAGTCGTTCAGGGTCTAACTATGGCTACACCTTC. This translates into CATSRSGSNYGYTF.

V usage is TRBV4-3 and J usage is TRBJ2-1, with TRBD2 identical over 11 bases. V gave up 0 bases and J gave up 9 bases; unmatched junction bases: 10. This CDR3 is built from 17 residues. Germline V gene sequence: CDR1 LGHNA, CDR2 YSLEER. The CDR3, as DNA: TGCGCCAGCAGCCAAGAGGCTAGCGGGAGGTCAGGGGTTGAGCAGTTCTTC. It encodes CASSQEASGRSGVEQFF.

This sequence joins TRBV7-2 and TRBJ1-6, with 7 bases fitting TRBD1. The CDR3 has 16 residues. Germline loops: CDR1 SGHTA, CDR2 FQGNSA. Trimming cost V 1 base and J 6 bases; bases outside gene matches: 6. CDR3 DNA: TGTGCCAGCAGCTTAGTGGGACAGCGATTTAATTCACCCCTCCACTTT. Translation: CASSLVGQRFNSPLHF.

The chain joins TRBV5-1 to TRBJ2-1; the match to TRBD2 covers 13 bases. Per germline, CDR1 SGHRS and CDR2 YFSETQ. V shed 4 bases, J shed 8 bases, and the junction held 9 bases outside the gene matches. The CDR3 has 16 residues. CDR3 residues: CASSVMGLAGTDEQFF. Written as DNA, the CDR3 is TGCGCCAGCAGCGTTATGGGACTAGCGGGAACCGATGAGCAGTTCTTC.

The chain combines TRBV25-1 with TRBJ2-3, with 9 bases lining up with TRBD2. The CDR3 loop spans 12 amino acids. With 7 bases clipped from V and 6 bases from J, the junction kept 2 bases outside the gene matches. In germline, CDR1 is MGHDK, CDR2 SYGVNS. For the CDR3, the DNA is TGTGCCAGCACGGCGGGAGGGGATACGCAGTATTTT. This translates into CASTAGGDTQYF.

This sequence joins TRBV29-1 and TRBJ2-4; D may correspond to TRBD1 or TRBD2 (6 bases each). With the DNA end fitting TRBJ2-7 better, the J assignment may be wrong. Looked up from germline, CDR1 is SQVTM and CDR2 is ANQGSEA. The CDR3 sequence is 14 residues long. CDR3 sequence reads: CSVPGAGGTYEQYF. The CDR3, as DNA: TGCAGCGTCCCCGGGGCCGGGGGCACCTACGAGCAGTACTTC.

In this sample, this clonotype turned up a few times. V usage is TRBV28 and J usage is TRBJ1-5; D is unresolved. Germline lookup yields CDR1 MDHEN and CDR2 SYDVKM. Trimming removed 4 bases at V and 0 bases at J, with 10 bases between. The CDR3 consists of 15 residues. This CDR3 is CASSSGRYSNQPQHF. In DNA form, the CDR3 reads TGTGCCAGCAGTTCCGGACGGTATAGCAATCAGCCCCAGCATTTT.

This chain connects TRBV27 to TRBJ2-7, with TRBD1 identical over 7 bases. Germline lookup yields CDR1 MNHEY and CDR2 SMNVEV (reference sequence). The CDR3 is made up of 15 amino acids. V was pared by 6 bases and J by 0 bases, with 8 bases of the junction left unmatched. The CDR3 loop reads CASRDTGVDSYEQYF. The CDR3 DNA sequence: TGTGCCAGCAGAGATACAGGGGTCGACTCCTACGAGCAGTACTTC.

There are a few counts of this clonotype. The CDR3 sequence is CASSTSLTDTQYF. The CDR3 region has the DNA TGCGCCAGCAGCACCAGTCTTACGGATACGCAGTATTTT. The chain links TRBV5-1 to TRBJ2-3; D gene uncertain. CDR1 and CDR2 from the germline V gene are SGHRS and YFSETQ. V was shortened by 4 bases and J by 6 bases, with 12 bases between the two germline ends. CDR3 length: 13 residues. Drawing the rest from reference TRBV5-1 and TRBJ2-3, the complete variable domain is KAGVTQTPRYLIKTRGQQVTLSCSPISGHRSVSWYQQTPGQGLQFLFEYFSETQRNKGNFPGRFSGRQFSNSRSEMNVSTLELGDSALYLCASSTSLTDTQYFGPGTRLTVL.

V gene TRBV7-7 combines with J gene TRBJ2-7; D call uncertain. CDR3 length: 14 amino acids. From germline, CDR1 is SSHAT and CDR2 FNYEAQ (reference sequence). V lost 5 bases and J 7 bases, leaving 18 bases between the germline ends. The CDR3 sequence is CASSQIASPNEQYF. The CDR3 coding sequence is TGTGCCAGCAGCCAAATAGCCTCTCCGAATGAGCAGTACTTC.

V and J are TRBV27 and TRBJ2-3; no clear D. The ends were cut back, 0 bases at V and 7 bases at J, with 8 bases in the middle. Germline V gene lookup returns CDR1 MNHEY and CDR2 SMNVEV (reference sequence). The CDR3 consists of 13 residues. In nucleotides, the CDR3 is TGTGCCAGCAGTTTATCGCTAGGAAATACGCAGTATTTT. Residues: CASSLSLGNTQYF.

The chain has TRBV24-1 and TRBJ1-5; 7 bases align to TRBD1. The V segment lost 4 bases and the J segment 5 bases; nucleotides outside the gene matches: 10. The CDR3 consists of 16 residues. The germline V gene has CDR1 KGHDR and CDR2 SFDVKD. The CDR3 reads CATSEFGQGGDQPQHF. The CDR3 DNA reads TGTGCCACCAGTGAATTCGGCCAGGGGGGAGATCAGCCCCAGCATTTT.

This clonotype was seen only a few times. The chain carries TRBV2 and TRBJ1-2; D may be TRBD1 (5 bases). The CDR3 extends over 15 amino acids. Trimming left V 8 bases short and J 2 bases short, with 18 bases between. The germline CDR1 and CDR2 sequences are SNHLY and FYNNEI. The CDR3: CASRTPQFINYGYTF. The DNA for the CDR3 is TGTGCCAGCCGGACACCCCAGTTTATCAACTATGGCTACACCTTC.

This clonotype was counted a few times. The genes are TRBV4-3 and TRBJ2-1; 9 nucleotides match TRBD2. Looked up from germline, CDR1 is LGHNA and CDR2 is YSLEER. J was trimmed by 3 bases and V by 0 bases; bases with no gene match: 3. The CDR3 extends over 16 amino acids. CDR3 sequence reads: CASSQDSGGHYNEQFF. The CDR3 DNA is TGCGCCAGCAGCCAAGATAGCGGGGGACACTACAATGAGCAGTTCTTC.

Written as DNA, the CDR3 is TGCAGTGCGCTCGGGGTAGCAGAGACCCAGTACTTC. Translated: CSALGVAETQYF. The J gene is TRBJ2-5, the V gene TRBV20-1; perhaps TRBD2 as D (5 bases). V lost 6 bases to trimming and J lost 4 bases, with 12 bases between them. Germline V gene data show CDR1 as DFQATT and CDR2 as SNEGSKA (reference sequence). The CDR3 contains 12 residues.

CDR3 loop: CASSLSPSRFLDNEQYF. Here the CDR3 DNA reads TGTGCCAGCAGTTTATCCCCGAGCAGGTTTCTGGACAATGAGCAGTACTTC. The chain has TRBV27 and TRBJ2-5, with TRBD1 as a possible D gene (5 bases). The CDR3 covers 17 residues. V was shortened by 0 bases and J by 11 bases, with 25 bases between the two germline ends. Germline assignment: CDR1 MNHEY and CDR2 SMNVEV (reference sequence).

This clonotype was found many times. The CDR3 loop is CSVTVPIRSYEQYF. DNA of the CDR3: TGCAGCGTAACCGTCCCAATCAGATCCTACGAGCAGTACTTC. The J gene is TRBJ2-7, the V gene TRBV29-1; no clear D gene. CDR1 and CDR2 (germline): SQVTM, ANQGSEA. CDR3 length: 14 amino acids. The V end lost 6 bases, the J end lost 1 base, and 16 bases lay between the germline ends.

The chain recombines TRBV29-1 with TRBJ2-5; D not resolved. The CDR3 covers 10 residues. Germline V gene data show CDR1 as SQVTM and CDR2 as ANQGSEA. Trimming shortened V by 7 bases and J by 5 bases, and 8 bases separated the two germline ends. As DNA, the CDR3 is TGCAGCGCTGGGTTGGAGACCCAGTACTTC. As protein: CSAGLETQYF. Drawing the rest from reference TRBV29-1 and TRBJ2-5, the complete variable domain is SAVISQKPSRDICQRGTSLTIQCQVDSQVTMMFWYRQQPGQSLTLIATANQGSEATYESGFVIDKFPISRPNLTFSTLTVSNMSPEDSSIYLCSAGLETQYFGPGTRLLVL.

CDR3 protein: CASSWNRDRGRGEQFF. The CDR3 region has the DNA TGCGCCAGCAGCTGGAACCGGGACAGGGGTCGTGGTGAGCAGTTCTTC. The chain has TRBV5-1 and TRBJ2-1; 10 nucleotides line up with TRBD1. This CDR3 region has 16 residues. Trimming at V came to 3 bases and at J to 9 bases, leaving 12 bases not matched to a gene. CDR1 SGHRS and CDR2 YFSETQ come from the germline V gene. The whole variable domain, remainder taken from reference TRBV5-1 and TRBJ2-1, is KAGVTQTPRYLIKTRGQQVTLSCSPISGHRSVSWYQQTPGQGLQFLFEYFSETQRNKGNFPGRFSGRQFSNSRSEMNVSTLELGDSALYLCASSWNRDRGRGEQFFGPGTRLTVL.